This T cell receptor (beta chain) came from a study of shared clonotypes between healthy human individuals. General study results and limits: It was the non-shared clonotypes that had lower generation probabilities than clonotypes shared by all four donors. Generally, naive subsets (rather than memory subsets) showed larger estimated richness.

The CDR3 is made up of 16 amino acids. Trimming removed 2 bases at V and 2 bases at J, with 10 bases between. CDR1 SEHNR and CDR2 FQNEAQ come from the germline V gene (reference sequence). Comments on this clone: The antigen is unknown.

Some clones are missing from TCRdb's copy, which holds only in-frame ones; the method was immunoSEQ multiplex PCR. This sample has some 2,000,000 clones, with over 85% found just once. The chain couples TRBV7-9 to TRBJ1-6; D gene uncertain. The origin of this receptor is a man aged 18 to 30 in good health. The sequenced sample consisted of naive CD4+ T cells sorted from blood. The subset was: CD45RA+ positively selected. CDR3: CASSLYEGTYNSPLHF. The DNA of the CDR3 is TGTGCCAGCAGCTTATACGAGGGCACCTATAATTCACCCCTCCACTTT.